This T cell receptor (beta chain) was obtained from a study of blood T cell repertoires in COVID-19. The wider study: Acute and convalescent COVID-19 samples came from the United States, Italy and Spain.

In the source study's methods: Using reference gene primer amplification, nucleated cell counts were estimated. TCRdb's table, derived via immunoSEQ multiplex PCR, lists solely in-frame clones and lacks some. V and J calls and clone size come straight from that table; D and trimming were deduced from the DNA. The repertoire holds about 200,000 clones, with 87% as singletons. In its sample, this clone was seen once. Recovery among Cohort 3 donors was established by two negative PCRs, clearance, or symptom resolution. Germline values: CDR1 SGHRS, CDR2 YFSETQ. This CDR3 is built from 16 residues. With V trimmed by 4 bases and J by 5 bases, 8 bases remained unmatched.

The rearrangement uses TRBV5-1 and TRBJ2-3; 12 bases fit TRBD2. Sequences were obtained from PBMCs or T cells enriched from blood (not recorded which). The receptor was derived from a woman aged 30 to 39 who had recovered from COVID-19. CDR3 residues: CASSAGLAGGLDTQYF. The CDR3 DNA is TGCGCCAGCAGCGCCGGGCTAGCGGGAGGGTTAGATACGCAGTATTTT.